The 5 T cell receptor beta chains in this list originate from one sample, sequenced in a study of T cell responses to AZD1222 COVID-19 vaccine. Clones were read by immunoSEQ multiplex PCR, and TCRdb kept only the in-frame ones, dropping some. The table lists 120,000 to 150,000 clones, about 90% of them singletons. Sequencing used peripheral blood, obtained 28 days after the second AZD1222 dose. The receptor set was obtained from an adult who received the AZD1222 COVID-19 vaccine.

The V gene is TRBV6-5, the J gene TRBJ1-2, with 11 bases fitting TRBD1. CDR1 and CDR2 (germline): MNHEY, SVGAGI. The CDR3 is 13 amino acids. The junction had 6 bases not matched to a gene; V was cut back by 8 bases and J by 7 bases. The CDR3 sequence: CASSGQGVSGYTF. DNA of the CDR3: TGTGCCAGCTCGGGACAGGGGGTTTCTGGCTACACCTTC.

This chain links TRBV7-7 with TRBJ2-6, with D perhaps being TRBD1 or TRBD2 (5 bases each). The CDR3 covers 16 residues. The V gene lost 5 bases and the J gene lost 0 bases, with 11 bases spanning the gap. Germline CDR1 is SSHAT and CDR2 is FNYEAQ (reference sequence). The CDR3 is CASSIGADSGANVLTF. CDR3 DNA sequence: TGTGCCAGCAGCATCGGGGCGGACTCTGGGGCCAACGTCCTGACTTTC.

The genes are TRBV11-2 and TRBJ2-7; no firm D call. Germline V gives CDR1 SGHAT, CDR2 FQNNGV. The V gene lost 2 bases and the J gene lost 2 bases, with 10 bases spanning the gap. CDR3 length equals 14 residues. The CDR3 DNA is TGTGCCAGCAGCTTAAGCAAGAATCCCTACGAGCAGTACTTC. Its translation: CASSLSKNPYEQYF.

The chain combines TRBV30 with TRBJ1-1, with D uncertain. Trimming took off 0 bases at V and 0 bases at J, with 17 bases between the two ends. The CDR3 spans 17 residues. Looked up from germline, CDR1 is GTSNPN and CDR2 is SVGIG (reference sequence). Here the CDR3 reads CAWSVGSRRLMNTEAFF. The CDR3 DNA reads as TGTGCCTGGAGTGTAGGTTCTCGAAGGCTCATGAACACTGAAGCTTTCTTT.

J is TRBJ1-6 and V is TRBV18; no firm D call. The CDR3 is 12 residues long. Germline V lookup: CDR1 KGHSH, CDR2 LQKENI. Trimming shortened V by 0 bases and J by 11 bases, and 5 bases separated the two germline ends. DNA for the CDR3: TGTGCCAGCTCACCACCGCAGGCACCCCTCCACTTT. It yields the protein CASSPPQAPLHF.